This TCR beta chain was sequenced for a study of CD8 T cells in ankylosing spondylitis. Study results and limitations: Both synovial fluid and blood in reactive arthritis had previously been reported to carry some motif variants. For ankylosing spondylitis blood, a TCR beta motif of several highly homologous variants appeared characteristic. The study looked at matched synovial fluid samples from ankylosing spondylitis patients. Disease-linked clones were reported to be significantly enriched there. As for the disease-linked clones, they showed a CD8+ phenotype and occurred at relatively low frequencies in peripheral blood.

This CDR3 has 16 amino acids. V shed 2 bases and J 2 bases; nucleotides not matched to a gene: 6. In germline, CDR1 is SGHDT, CDR2 YYEEEE. Libraries for TCR beta were made by quantitative 5'-RACE with molecular barcodes. A single record per CDR3 protein comes from TCRdb applying MiXCR to the 5' RACE reads. The sample has about 440,000 distinct CDR3 sequences, roughly 17% seen once; the top ten hold 0.85% to 1.3%. Comments on this clonotype: Its specificity is not known.

Sequenced: blood, either unsorted or a sorted T cell fraction (not recorded which). The TCR originated in a male donor with ankylosing spondylitis. The chain employs TRBV5-6 and TRBJ2-3; 9 nucleotides align to TRBD1. The CDR3, as DNA: TGTGCCAGCAGCTTATCGACAGGGGGGGACACAGATACGCAGTATTTT. Protein: CASSLSTGGDTDTQYF.